Listed below are T cell receptor beta chains from one sample, sequenced in a study of T cell responses to AZD1222 COVID-19 vaccine. Method: immunoSEQ multiplex PCR; TCRdb's copy keeps in-frame clones and lacks some. The table includes some 170,000 clones, around 92% detected once. The sample here was peripheral blood, taken on day 0 of AZD1222 vaccination. Receptor source: an adult in good health. Both conserved end residues are part of each CDR3. Fields, in order: clone size, D gene, V gene, J gene, CDR3 protein, CDR3 DNA. A D gene is named only where the DNA matches it firmly. Clone size is given for some rows only: seen once, a few or many times, or a class if the clone is expanded.

abundance: NA; d_gene: NA; v_gene: TRBV19; j_gene: TRBJ1-4; CDR3aa: CASSITGRGKLFF; CDR3nt: TGTGCCAGTAGTATAACGGGCCGGGGAAAACTGTTTTTT
abundance: NA; d_gene: NA; v_gene: TRBV6-5; j_gene: TRBJ1-2; CDR3aa: CASSYGQFGYTF; CDR3nt: TGTGCCAGCAGTTATGGACAGTTTGGCTACACCTTC
abundance: NA; d_gene: NA; v_gene: TRBV4-1; j_gene: TRBJ1-1; CDR3aa: CASSQVGKNTEAFF; CDR3nt: TGCGCCAGCAGCCAAGTTGGAAAGAACACTGAAGCTTTCTTT
abundance: NA; d_gene: TRBD1; v_gene: TRBV5-1; j_gene: TRBJ1-4; CDR3aa: CASKQGANEKLFF; CDR3nt: TGCGCCAGCAAACAGGGGGCAAATGAAAAACTGTTTTTT
abundance: NA; d_gene: TRBD1; v_gene: TRBV19; j_gene: TRBJ2-7; CDR3aa: CASSPDRVGEQYF; CDR3nt: TGTGCCAGTAGTCCCGACAGGGTTGGCGAGCAGTACTTC
abundance: NA; d_gene: NA; v_gene: TRBV12-3/TRBV12-4; j_gene: TRBJ2-3; CDR3aa: CASSSTDTQYF; CDR3nt: TGTGCCAGCAGTTCAACAGATACGCAGTATTTT
abundance: NA; d_gene: NA; v_gene: TRBV6-2/TRBV6-3; j_gene: TRBJ2-5; CDR3aa: CASSSYYETQYF; CDR3nt: TGTGCCAGCAGTTCCTACTACGAGACCCAGTACTTC
abundance: NA; d_gene: NA; v_gene: TRBV18; j_gene: TRBJ2-5; CDR3aa: CASSPPQGVDETQYF; CDR3nt: TGTGCCAGCTCACCCCCCCAGGGTGTGGATGAGACCCAGTACTTC
abundance: NA; d_gene: NA; v_gene: TRBV27; j_gene: TRBJ1-5; CDR3aa: CASSWTRSAPQHF; CDR3nt: TGTGCCAGCAGTTGGACACGGAGCGCGCCCCAGCATTTT
abundance: NA; d_gene: NA; v_gene: TRBV29-1; j_gene: TRBJ1-1; CDR3aa: CSAEGGSSWAEAFF; CDR3nt: TGCAGCGCGGAGGGGGGATCCAGTTGGGCTGAAGCTTTCTTT
abundance: once; d_gene: NA; v_gene: TRBV7-8; j_gene: TRBJ2-7; CDR3aa: CASSSTGALGYEQYF; CDR3nt: TGTGCCAGCAGCTCGACAGGAGCCCTGGGCTACGAGCAGTACTTC
abundance: NA; d_gene: TRBD2; v_gene: TRBV4-1; j_gene: TRBJ2-7; CDR3aa: CASSQAAGGAVYEQYF; CDR3nt: TGCGCCAGCAGCCAAGCGGCCGGGGGGGCGGTTTACGAGCAGTACTTC
abundance: NA; d_gene: TRBD1; v_gene: TRBV15; j_gene: TRBJ1-1; CDR3aa: CATLQLGDRAHMNTEAFF; CDR3nt: TGTGCCACCCTACAGCTGGGAGACAGGGCACACATGAACACTGAAGCTTTCTTT
abundance: NA; d_gene: TRBD2; v_gene: TRBV14; j_gene: TRBJ2-3; CDR3aa: CASSQVSGGTDTQYF; CDR3nt: TGTGCCAGCAGCCAAGTCAGCGGGGGAACAGATACGCAGTATTTT
abundance: NA; d_gene: NA; v_gene: TRBV6-5; j_gene: TRBJ2-7; CDR3aa: CASRTGTQTYEQYF; CDR3nt: TGTGCCAGCAGGACGGGGACCCAGACCTACGAGCAGTACTTC
abundance: once; d_gene: NA; v_gene: TRBV7-9; j_gene: TRBJ2-1; CDR3aa: CASSSHRPTQFF; CDR3nt: TGTGCCAGCAGCTCTCACAGACCCACACAGTTCTTC
abundance: NA; d_gene: TRBD1; v_gene: TRBV7-9; j_gene: TRBJ1-3; CDR3aa: CASSLAAGGSSGNTIYF; CDR3nt: TGTGCCAGCAGCTTAGCGGCAGGGGGCAGCTCTGGAAACACCATATATTTT
abundance: NA; d_gene: TRBD1; v_gene: TRBV5-4; j_gene: TRBJ2-2; CDR3aa: CASSPRQGPNTGELFF; CDR3nt: TGTGCCAGCAGCCCTAGACAGGGACCGAACACCGGGGAGCTGTTTTTT
abundance: NA; d_gene: NA; v_gene: TRBV6-2/TRBV6-3; j_gene: TRBJ1-2; CDR3aa: CASSYMGQRGYTF; CDR3nt: TGTGCCAGCAGTTATATGGGACAACGTGGCTACACCTTC
abundance: once; d_gene: NA; v_gene: TRBV7-2; j_gene: TRBJ2-4; CDR3aa: CASSPRGRGYTKNIQYF; CDR3nt: TGTGCCAGCAGCCCGCGGGGCCGGGGTTATACCAAAAACATTCAGTACTTC
abundance: NA; d_gene: TRBD1; v_gene: TRBV28; j_gene: TRBJ1-5; CDR3aa: CASSKQTGGRQPQHF; CDR3nt: TGTGCCAGCAGTAAACAGACAGGGGGCAGGCAGCCCCAGCATTTT
abundance: NA; d_gene: TRBD1; v_gene: TRBV6-5; j_gene: TRBJ1-2; CDR3aa: CASSIGQGAYGYTF; CDR3nt: TGTGCCAGCAGTATCGGACAGGGGGCGTATGGCTACACCTTC
abundance: NA; d_gene: NA; v_gene: TRBV5-1; j_gene: TRBJ2-5; CDR3aa: CASSLAGRQQETQYF; CDR3nt: TGCGCCAGCAGCTTGGCGGGGAGACAGCAAGAGACCCAGTACTTC
abundance: NA; d_gene: NA; v_gene: TRBV25-1; j_gene: TRBJ1-1; CDR3aa: CASSGRDPNTEAFF; CDR3nt: TGTGCCAGCAGTGGGAGGGACCCCAACACTGAAGCTTTCTTT
abundance: NA; d_gene: TRBD1; v_gene: TRBV9; j_gene: TRBJ1-4; CDR3aa: CASSVSDRGREEKLFF; CDR3nt: TGTGCCAGCAGCGTGTCAGACAGGGGACGGGAAGAAAAACTGTTTTTT
abundance: NA; d_gene: NA; v_gene: TRBV3-1/TRBV3-2; j_gene: TRBJ1-1; CDR3aa: CASSQGTGKQAFF; CDR3nt: TGTGCCAGCAGCCAAGGTACAGGGAAACAGGCTTTCTTT
abundance: NA; d_gene: NA; v_gene: TRBV4-1; j_gene: TRBJ1-2; CDR3aa: CASSQPGKNYGYTF; CDR3nt: TGCGCCAGCAGCCAACCGGGGAAAAACTATGGCTACACCTTC
abundance: NA; d_gene: NA; v_gene: TRBV9; j_gene: TRBJ1-3; CDR3aa: CASSPLLHGNTIYF; CDR3nt: TGTGCCAGCAGCCCCCTTTTGCACGGAAACACCATATATTTT
abundance: once; d_gene: TRBD1; v_gene: TRBV27; j_gene: TRBJ2-7; CDR3aa: CASSLAQGGYEQYF; CDR3nt: TGTGCCAGCAGTTTAGCACAGGGGGGTTACGAGCAGTACTTC
abundance: NA; d_gene: NA; v_gene: TRBV5-8; j_gene: TRBJ1-5; CDR3aa: CASSLGGANQPQHF; CDR3nt: TGTGCCAGCAGCCTCGGCGGCGCCAATCAGCCCCAGCATTTT
abundance: NA; d_gene: NA; v_gene: TRBV19; j_gene: TRBJ1-2; CDR3aa: CASSIRYGYTF; CDR3nt: TGTGCCAGTAGTATCCGGTATGGCTACACCTTC
abundance: NA; d_gene: NA; v_gene: TRBV2; j_gene: TRBJ1-4; CDR3aa: CASSENSQGLTNEKLFF; CDR3nt: TGTGCCAGCAGTGAAAATTCTCAGGGCTTAACTAATGAAAAACTGTTTTTT
abundance: NA; d_gene: NA; v_gene: TRBV5-4; j_gene: TRBJ1-1; CDR3aa: CASSLAGFGTEAFF; CDR3nt: TGTGCCAGCAGCTTGGCTGGATTTGGCACTGAAGCTTTCTTT
abundance: NA; d_gene: TRBD1; v_gene: TRBV6-5; j_gene: TRBJ1-2; CDR3aa: CASSPTTGAYGYTF; CDR3nt: TGTGCCAGCAGTCCCACGACAGGGGCCTATGGCTACACCTTC
abundance: NA; d_gene: NA; v_gene: TRBV28; j_gene: TRBJ1-3; CDR3aa: CASSLPGAGNTIYF; CDR3nt: TGTGCCAGCAGTTTGCCAGGGGCTGGAAACACCATATATTTT
abundance: once; d_gene: NA; v_gene: TRBV7-9; j_gene: TRBJ1-1; CDR3aa: CASSPNLNILTTEAFF; CDR3nt: TGTGCCAGCAGCCCAAATTTAAACATTTTAACCACTGAAGCTTTCTTT
abundance: NA; d_gene: NA; v_gene: TRBV6-5; j_gene: TRBJ2-6; CDR3aa: CASSYLTSGANVLTF; CDR3nt: TGTGCCAGCAGTTATCTGACCTCTGGGGCCAACGTCCTGACTTTC
abundance: NA; d_gene: NA; v_gene: TRBV5-6; j_gene: TRBJ1-1; CDR3aa: CASSSSPLGTEAFF; CDR3nt: TGTGCCAGCAGCTCCTCGCCCCTTGGCACTGAAGCTTTCTTT
abundance: NA; d_gene: NA; v_gene: TRBV28; j_gene: TRBJ2-7; CDR3aa: CASSPNSQGWVLYEQYF; CDR3nt: TGTGCCAGCAGTCCTAATAGTCAGGGGTGGGTACTCTACGAGCAGTACTTC
abundance: NA; d_gene: NA; v_gene: TRBV2; j_gene: TRBJ2-2; CDR3aa: CASSEAENTGELFF; CDR3nt: TGTGCCAGCAGTGAGGCAGAGAACACCGGGGAGCTGTTTTTT
abundance: NA; d_gene: TRBD1; v_gene: TRBV5-1; j_gene: TRBJ2-6; CDR3aa: CASSLVTGSGANVLTF; CDR3nt: TGCGCCAGCAGCTTGGTGACAGGGTCCGGGGCCAACGTCCTGACTTTC
abundance: NA; d_gene: NA; v_gene: TRBV4-1; j_gene: TRBJ2-1; CDR3aa: CASSHKGGDPREQFF; CDR3nt: TGCGCCAGCAGCCATAAAGGTGGGGATCCTAGGGAGCAGTTCTTC
abundance: NA; d_gene: TRBD2; v_gene: TRBV19; j_gene: TRBJ2-1; CDR3aa: CASSPSGGAGNEQFF; CDR3nt: TGTGCCAGTAGTCCTAGCGGGGGGGCGGGCAATGAGCAGTTCTTC
abundance: NA; d_gene: TRBD1; v_gene: TRBV2; j_gene: TRBJ2-7; CDR3aa: CASRLTGTDYEQYF; CDR3nt: TGTGCCAGCAGGTTAACAGGGACAGACTACGAGCAGTACTTC
abundance: NA; d_gene: TRBD1; v_gene: TRBV6-5; j_gene: TRBJ2-7; CDR3aa: CASSSVQDRASEQYF; CDR3nt: TGTGCCAGCAGCTCCGTGCAGGACAGGGCATCCGAGCAGTACTTC
abundance: NA; d_gene: NA; v_gene: TRBV5-6; j_gene: TRBJ1-2; CDR3aa: CASSFPGNYGYTF; CDR3nt: TGTGCCAGCAGCTTTCCGGGGAACTATGGCTACACCTTC
abundance: NA; d_gene: TRBD1; v_gene: TRBV28; j_gene: TRBJ1-5; CDR3aa: CASSPNDRGWTQPQHF; CDR3nt: TGTGCCAGCAGTCCGAACGACAGGGGGTGGACGCAGCCCCAGCATTTT